The next 7 T cell receptor beta chains were all read from a single sample in a study of T cells in Graves' hyperthyroidism and ophthalmopathy. The investigators amplified TCR beta CDR3 regions from RNA transcripts. Initially, a first-round RT-PCR of the TCR CDR3 employed the HTBI primer set. TCRdb redid the calling of the multiplex PCR reads with MiXCR, one entry per CDR3 protein. The table lists approximately 590,000 distinct CDR3 sequences, more than 15% of them singletons, with around 7.3% in the top ten. The sample comprised blood. Receptors were obtained from a woman aged 25-40 years with Graves' hyperthyroidism.

The chain couples TRBV18 to TRBJ2-1, with 7 bases identical to TRBD1. With 1 base clipped from V and 4 bases from J, the junction kept 4 bases outside the gene matches. CDR3 size: 15 residues. CDR1 is KGHSH, CDR2 LQKENI, per germline. In DNA, the CDR3 is TGTGCCAGCTCACCACGGGCAGGGGGTTACAATGAGCAGTTCTTC. This gives the protein CASSPRAGGYNEQFF.

At least ten counts were recorded for this clonotype. The CDR3 coding sequence is TGTGCCAGCAGCTTAGCTGGCAGGGGACGCTATGGCTACACCTTC. This encodes CASSLAGRGRYGYTF. The chain carries TRBV7-9 and TRBJ1-2; perhaps TRBD1 as D (6 bases). Germline V gene sequence: CDR1 SEHNR, CDR2 FQNEAQ (reference sequence). Trimming took 0 bases from V and 4 from J, leaving 12 bases between them. CDR3 length equals 15 residues.

This clonotype has more than one count but fewer than ten. The chain employs TRBV28 and TRBJ2-2; D may be TRBD2 (6 bases). V was shortened by 6 bases and J by 7 bases, with 9 bases between the two germline ends. CDR3 length: 12 residues. Germline V gene sequence: CDR1 MDHEN, CDR2 SYDVKM. CDR3 DNA: TGTGCCAGCAGGAGACTAGTCGGGGAGCTGTTTTTT. Its translation: CASRRLVGELFF.

J is TRBJ2-7 and V is TRBV15; 7 bases line up with TRBD1. The junction had 8 bases not matched to a gene; V was cut back by 0 bases and J by 0 bases. Germline CDR1 LNHNV, CDR2 YYDKDF (reference sequence). This CDR3 has 17 residues. The CDR3 DNA reads as TGTGCCACCAGCAGAGATAGTGGGACAGCCTCCTCCTACGAGCAGTACTTC. Amino acids: CATSRDSGTASSYEQYF.

The table lists this clonotype with many counts. The chain couples TRBV5-1 to TRBJ2-1; 11 bases agree with TRBD2. Germline CDR1 and CDR2: SGHRS and YFSETQ. The V gene end was trimmed by 4 bases and the J gene end by 7 bases; junction bases not matched to a gene: 4. The CDR3 is 14 amino acids. CDR3 nucleotides: TGCGCCAGCAGCGCTAGCGGGAGGAGGAATGAGCAGTTCTTC. This codes for CASSASGRRNEQFF.

This clonotype was observed many times. CDR3: CATKGRADTQYF. DNA for the CDR3: TGCGCCACCAAGGGAAGGGCAGATACGCAGTATTTT. V is TRBV5-1 and J is TRBJ2-3, with D unclear. The CDR3 totals 12 residues. CDR1 is SGHRS, CDR2 YFSETQ, per germline. V lost 9 bases, J lost 4 bases, and 12 bases lay in between. Full variable domain (missing parts from reference TRBV5-1 and TRBJ2-3): KAGVTQTPRYLIKTRGQQVTLSCSPISGHRSVSWYQQTPGQGLQFLFEYFSETQRNKGNFPGRFSGRQFSNSRSEMNVSTLELGDSALYLCATKGRADTQYFGPGTRLTVL.

The chain recombines TRBV19 with TRBJ1-1; D might be TRBD1 (5 bases). This CDR3 has 13 residues. V shed 3 bases and J shed 6 bases, with 11 bases lying between them. Germline assignment: CDR1 LNHDA and CDR2 SQIVND (reference sequence). Written as DNA, the CDR3 is TGTGCCAGTAGTATTAAAGGGGTCGCTGAAGCTTTCTTT. This codes for CASSIKGVAEAFF.